This T cell receptor beta chain emerged from a study of T cell responses to AZD1222 COVID-19 vaccine. J gave up 1 base and V 1 base, and 7 bases lay outside the gene matches. Per germline, CDR1 LGHNA and CDR2 YNFKEQ. There are 19 residues in the CDR3. Produced via immunoSEQ multiplex PCR; TCRdb's table is partial and in-frame only. The sample holds approximately 99,000 clones, roughly 87% seen once. This clonotype was sampled from an adult in good health. Sample: peripheral blood, taken on day 0 of MenACWY control vaccination. This rearrangement joins TRBV4-2 to TRBJ2-1; TRBD2 matches 13 bases. CDR3 in amino acids: CASSQVSLAGGQSYNEQFF. The DNA for the CDR3 is TGTGCCAGCAGCCAAGTTTCACTAGCGGGGGGGCAGTCCTACAATGAGCAGTTCTTC.